These T cell receptor beta chains were read from a single sample in a study of blood T cell repertoires in COVID-19. Only in-frame clones appear in the TCRdb table, and some are missing; sequencing was by immunoSEQ multiplex PCR. The sample has roughly 230,000 clones, about four fifths seen once. Input material: peripheral blood. The receptors originated from a man aged 45 to 65 with acute or convalescent COVID-19. CDR3s include the opening cysteine and the closing phenylalanine or tryptophan. D genes are given only for firm matches. A row's size may be missing; if present it is once, few, many or a size class.

v_call: TRBV6-5; j_call: TRBJ1-1; clone_size: NA; d_call: NA; cdr3_aa: CASTRDTEAFF; cdr3_nt: TGTGCCAGCACCCGGGACACTGAAGCTTTCTTT
v_call: TRBV11-3; j_call: TRBJ2-1; clone_size: NA; d_call: TRBD2; cdr3_aa: CASSYEHPSGRGNEQFF; cdr3_nt: TGTGCCAGCAGCTATGAACACCCCAGCGGGAGGGGAAATGAGCAGTTCTTC
v_call: TRBV14; j_call: TRBJ2-1; clone_size: NA; d_call: TRBD2; cdr3_aa: CASSQLASGRPYNEQFF; cdr3_nt: TGTGCCAGCAGCCAGTTGGCTAGCGGGAGGCCCTACAATGAGCAGTTCTTC
v_call: TRBV5-1; j_call: TRBJ2-3; clone_size: once; d_call: TRBD1; cdr3_aa: CASSSLSDRGPDTQYF; cdr3_nt: TGCGCCAGCAGCTCCCTCTCGGACAGGGGGCCAGATACGCAGTATTTT
v_call: TRBV6-1; j_call: TRBJ2-7; clone_size: NA; d_call: NA; cdr3_aa: CASSEKGDKPQYF; cdr3_nt: TGTGCCAGCAGTGAAAAAGGGGACAAGCCGCAGTACTTC
v_call: TRBV19; j_call: TRBJ1-4; clone_size: NA; d_call: NA; cdr3_aa: CASSIGTHVPMQLFF; cdr3_nt: TGTGCCAGTAGTATTGGCACCCATGTCCCGATGCAACTGTTTTTT
v_call: TRBV9; j_call: TRBJ2-1; clone_size: NA; d_call: TRBD2; cdr3_aa: CASSGLAGGGNEQFF; cdr3_nt: TGTGCCAGCAGTGGACTAGCGGGAGGAGGGAATGAGCAGTTCTTC
v_call: TRBV28; j_call: TRBJ2-7; clone_size: NA; d_call: TRBD1; cdr3_aa: CASSFIPGTGPYEQYF; cdr3_nt: TGTGCCAGCAGTTTTATTCCCGGGACAGGGCCCTACGAGCAGTACTTC
v_call: TRBV7-9; j_call: TRBJ2-7; clone_size: NA; d_call: TRBD2; cdr3_aa: CASSLASSGGWEQYF; cdr3_nt: TGTGCCAGCAGCTTAGCCTCTAGCGGGGGATGGGAGCAGTACTTC
v_call: TRBV4-1; j_call: TRBJ1-1; clone_size: NA; d_call: TRBD1; cdr3_aa: CASTTSGTANTEAFF; cdr3_nt: TGCGCCAGCACCACGTCCGGGACAGCGAACACTGAAGCTTTCTTT
v_call: TRBV27; j_call: TRBJ1-5; clone_size: NA; d_call: NA; cdr3_aa: CASSFPYQPQHF; cdr3_nt: TGTGCCAGCAGTTTCCCCTATCAGCCCCAGCATTTT
v_call: TRBV7-9; j_call: TRBJ1-1; clone_size: NA; d_call: NA; cdr3_aa: CASSEVTARVGEAFF; cdr3_nt: TGTGCCAGCAGCGAAGTGACAGCCCGAGTCGGTGAAGCTTTCTTT
v_call: TRBV11-3; j_call: TRBJ2-7; clone_size: NA; d_call: TRBD1; cdr3_aa: CASSLGGQGRVREQYF; cdr3_nt: TGTGCCAGCAGCTTAGGGGGACAGGGGAGAGTGAGAGAGCAGTACTTC
v_call: TRBV11-3; j_call: TRBJ2-1; clone_size: NA; d_call: NA; cdr3_aa: CASSLDLGFDEQFF; cdr3_nt: TGTGCCAGCAGCTTAGATCTCGGGTTCGATGAGCAGTTCTTC
v_call: TRBV12-5; j_call: TRBJ2-7; clone_size: NA; d_call: NA; cdr3_aa: CASGLVQTYEQYF; cdr3_nt: TGTGCTAGTGGTTTGGTACAAACCTACGAGCAGTACTTC
v_call: TRBV10-1; j_call: TRBJ1-1; clone_size: few; d_call: NA; cdr3_aa: CASSESTEGTEAFF; cdr3_nt: TGCGCCAGCAGTGAGTCGACGGAGGGCACTGAAGCTTTCTTT
v_call: TRBV9; j_call: TRBJ1-3; clone_size: once; d_call: TRBD1; cdr3_aa: CASSEGAGSSGNTIYF; cdr3_nt: TGTGCCAGCAGCGAGGGGGCCGGTAGCTCTGGAAACACCATATATTTT
v_call: TRBV5-1; j_call: TRBJ2-1; clone_size: NA; d_call: TRBD2; cdr3_aa: CASSLVGLAGEGWDSYNEQFF; cdr3_nt: TGCGCCAGCAGCTTGGTGGGACTAGCGGGAGAGGGCTGGGACTCCTACAATGAGCAGTTCTTC
v_call: TRBV18; j_call: TRBJ2-7; clone_size: NA; d_call: NA; cdr3_aa: CASSPGQGTYEQYF; cdr3_nt: TGTGCCAGCTCACCAGGGCAGGGCACCTACGAGCAGTACTTC
v_call: TRBV12-5; j_call: TRBJ1-5; clone_size: once; d_call: TRBD1; cdr3_aa: CASGPGTGVVSNQPQHF; cdr3_nt: TGTGCTAGTGGGCCCGGGACAGGGGTAGTTAGCAATCAGCCCCAGCATTTT
v_call: TRBV11-3; j_call: TRBJ2-7; clone_size: NA; d_call: NA; cdr3_aa: CASSSTDYEQYF; cdr3_nt: TGTGCCAGCAGCTCCACTGATTACGAGCAGTACTTC
v_call: TRBV9; j_call: TRBJ1-1; clone_size: NA; d_call: NA; cdr3_aa: CASSPVQGNTEAFF; cdr3_nt: TGTGCCAGCAGCCCAGTCCAGGGAAACACTGAAGCTTTCTTT
v_call: TRBV5-4; j_call: TRBJ2-1; clone_size: once; d_call: NA; cdr3_aa: CASSSTKPINEQFF; cdr3_nt: TGTGCCAGCAGCTCCACCAAGCCGATCAATGAGCAGTTCTTC
v_call: TRBV30; j_call: TRBJ2-3; clone_size: NA; d_call: TRBD2; cdr3_aa: CACTLASSTDTQYF; cdr3_nt: TGTGCCTGTACACTAGCGTCTAGCACAGATACGCAGTATTTT
v_call: TRBV19; j_call: TRBJ2-6; clone_size: once; d_call: NA; cdr3_aa: CASSPSDRVSGANVLTF; cdr3_nt: TGTGCCAGTAGTCCTTCGGACAGAGTCTCTGGGGCCAACGTCCTGACTTTC
v_call: TRBV7-9; j_call: TRBJ1-1; clone_size: NA; d_call: NA; cdr3_aa: CASRREGGLNTEAFF; cdr3_nt: TGTGCCAGCAGGAGGGAGGGAGGATTGAACACTGAAGCTTTCTTT
v_call: TRBV7-3; j_call: TRBJ1-2; clone_size: NA; d_call: TRBD1; cdr3_aa: CASSLTGTDLPGYTF; cdr3_nt: TGTGCCAGCAGCTTAACGGGGACAGACCTTCCCGGCTACACCTTC
v_call: TRBV10-3; j_call: TRBJ2-2; clone_size: NA; d_call: NA; cdr3_aa: CAIRAGQTGELFF; cdr3_nt: TGTGCCATCAGGGCCGGACAGACCGGGGAGCTGTTTTTT
v_call: TRBV9; j_call: TRBJ2-5; clone_size: NA; d_call: NA; cdr3_aa: CASSSSPRVETQYF; cdr3_nt: TGTGCCAGCAGCTCGAGCCCCAGGGTGGAGACCCAGTACTTC
v_call: TRBV11-2; j_call: TRBJ2-5; clone_size: NA; d_call: NA; cdr3_aa: CASSPRAQETQYF; cdr3_nt: TGTGCCAGCAGCCCGAGAGCCCAAGAGACCCAGTACTTC
v_call: TRBV9; j_call: TRBJ1-2; clone_size: NA; d_call: NA; cdr3_aa: CASSVGRDYGYTF; cdr3_nt: TGTGCCAGCAGCGTAGGACGGGACTATGGCTACACCTTC
v_call: TRBV7-6; j_call: TRBJ1-5; clone_size: NA; d_call: TRBD1; cdr3_aa: CASSLLPGQTSNQPQHF; cdr3_nt: TGTGCCAGCAGCTTACTCCCGGGACAGACTAGCAATCAGCCCCAGCATTTT
v_call: TRBV18; j_call: TRBJ1-2; clone_size: NA; d_call: NA; cdr3_aa: CASSPGQLNGYTF; cdr3_nt: TGTGCCAGCTCACCAGGACAGCTGAATGGCTACACCTTC
v_call: TRBV6-5; j_call: TRBJ2-7; clone_size: NA; d_call: NA; cdr3_aa: CASSPWGERTYEQYF; cdr3_nt: TGTGCCAGCAGCCCCTGGGGGGAGAGGACCTACGAGCAGTACTTC
v_call: TRBV19; j_call: TRBJ2-2; clone_size: NA; d_call: TRBD2; cdr3_aa: CASRGLADTGELFF; cdr3_nt: TGTGCCAGTAGAGGACTAGCGGACACCGGGGAGCTGTTTTTT
v_call: TRBV7-3; j_call: TRBJ2-1; clone_size: once; d_call: NA; cdr3_aa: CASSFSSAYNEQFF; cdr3_nt: TGTGCCAGCAGCTTTAGTTCCGCCTACAATGAGCAGTTCTTC
v_call: TRBV15; j_call: TRBJ2-3; clone_size: NA; d_call: NA; cdr3_aa: CATSSLAGLTDTQYF; cdr3_nt: TGTGCCACCAGCTCCCTCGCAGGGCTCACAGATACGCAGTATTTT
v_call: TRBV5-1; j_call: TRBJ1-1; clone_size: NA; d_call: TRBD1; cdr3_aa: CASSLGDRESFF; cdr3_nt: TGCGCCAGCAGCTTGGGAGACAGGGAATCTTTCTTT
v_call: TRBV27; j_call: TRBJ2-7; clone_size: once; d_call: NA; cdr3_aa: CASSPRGGSSYEQYF; cdr3_nt: TGTGCCAGCAGTCCGCGAGGAGGGAGCTCCTACGAGCAGTACTTC
v_call: TRBV12-3/TRBV12-4; j_call: TRBJ1-5; clone_size: NA; d_call: TRBD1; cdr3_aa: CASSSTGNQPQHF; cdr3_nt: TGTGCCAGCAGTTCGACAGGGAACCAGCCCCAGCATTTT
v_call: TRBV5-4; j_call: TRBJ1-2; clone_size: once; d_call: NA; cdr3_aa: CASSSDLGDYGYTF; cdr3_nt: TGTGCCAGCAGTTCCGACCTGGGAGACTATGGCTACACCTTC
v_call: TRBV2; j_call: TRBJ1-5; clone_size: NA; d_call: TRBD1; cdr3_aa: CASKHRGVDQPQHF; cdr3_nt: TGTGCCAGCAAACACAGGGGGGTGGATCAGCCCCAGCATTTT
v_call: TRBV6-5; j_call: TRBJ2-7; clone_size: NA; d_call: NA; cdr3_aa: CASRKNQFYEQYF; cdr3_nt: TGTGCCAGCAGAAAAAATCAGTTCTACGAGCAGTACTTC
v_call: TRBV5-1; j_call: TRBJ1-2; clone_size: few; d_call: TRBD1; cdr3_aa: CASSYDRGFGYTF; cdr3_nt: TGCGCCAGCAGCTACGACAGGGGGTTTGGCTACACCTTC
v_call: TRBV5-1; j_call: TRBJ2-5; clone_size: NA; d_call: TRBD1; cdr3_aa: CASSSLTGAQETQYF; cdr3_nt: TGCGCCAGCAGCTCGCTAACAGGGGCCCAAGAGACCCAGTACTTC
v_call: TRBV6-5; j_call: TRBJ1-1; clone_size: NA; d_call: TRBD1; cdr3_aa: CATYRGLTEAFF; cdr3_nt: TGTGCCACCTACAGGGGGCTCACTGAAGCTTTCTTT
v_call: TRBV19; j_call: TRBJ1-5; clone_size: NA; d_call: TRBD1; cdr3_aa: CASIGKGANQPQHF; cdr3_nt: TGTGCCAGTATTGGGAAGGGGGCCAATCAGCCCCAGCATTTT
v_call: TRBV5-5; j_call: TRBJ1-4; clone_size: NA; d_call: NA; cdr3_aa: CASSLDGGNEKLFF; cdr3_nt: TGTGCCAGCAGCTTGGACGGGGGTAATGAAAAACTGTTTTTT